A single sample is the source of the 7 T cell receptor beta chains below, sequenced in a study of cytomegalovirus exposure and HLA in healthy donors. Researchers ran the PCR with 60 Vbeta and 13 Jbeta primers. TCRdb's table, derived via immunoSEQ multiplex PCR, lists solely in-frame clones and lacks some. Its table lists roughly 34,000 clones. What was sequenced was PBMCs. These receptors were obtained from a middle-aged woman in good health and CMV-seropositive.

The chain couples TRBV18 to TRBJ1-3; TRBD1 might be the D (6 bases). The germline V gene has CDR1 KGHSH and CDR2 LQKENI. Trimming took 3 bases from V and 0 from J, leaving 15 bases between them. This CDR3 contains 17 residues. Written as DNA, the CDR3 is TGTGCCAGCTCACCCAAACACGACAGGAACTCTGGAAACACCATATATTTT. It specifies CASSPKHDRNSGNTIYF.

The chain couples TRBV18 to TRBJ1-3, with D tentatively TRBD1 (6 bases). The germline gives CDR1 KGHSH, CDR2 LQKENI. This CDR3 contains 16 residues. V lost 4 bases and J lost 0, with 13 bases in between. The CDR3 sequence: CASSHLDSDSGNTIYF. CDR3 in DNA: TGTGCCAGCTCACATTTGGACAGTGACTCTGGAAACACCATATATTTT.

The J gene is TRBJ2-7, the V gene TRBV6-5; 10 nucleotides line up with TRBD1. The germline V gene encodes CDR1 MNHEY and CDR2 SVGAGI. The ends lost 6 bases at V and 3 bases at J; junction bases unmatched: 8. The CDR3 extends over 15 amino acids. The CDR3 DNA sequence: TGTGCCAGCAGACCCCTCGGGACAGGGGACTACGAGCAGTACTTC. Translated: CASRPLGTGDYEQYF.

V and J are TRBV6-6 and TRBJ2-7, with D maybe TRBD1 (7 bases). The ends were cut back, 0 bases at V and 3 bases at J, with 12 bases in the middle. CDR3 length: 15 residues. Germline CDR1 is MNHNY and CDR2 is SVGAGI (reference sequence). CDR3 loop: CASSYSSQGGYEQYF. The CDR3 coding sequence is TGTGCCAGCAGTTACTCGTCGCAGGGGGGCTACGAGCAGTACTTC.

The V call is TRBV27, the J call TRBJ2-2; 7 bases are shared with TRBD1. V lost 8 bases, J lost 4 bases, and 13 bases stayed unmatched. CDR1 and CDR2 (germline): MNHEY, SMNVEV (reference sequence). This CDR3 is 16 amino acids long. CDR3 nucleotides: TGTGCCAGCCATCCCGGGACAGATTTCTCCACCGGGGAGCTGTTTTTT. Its protein is CASHPGTDFSTGELFF.

The chain joins TRBV19 to TRBJ2-1; 7 bases fit TRBD2. In germline, CDR1 is LNHDA, CDR2 SQIVND (reference sequence). V dropped 4 bases and J dropped 8; count of bases not matched to a gene: 17. The length of the CDR3 is 17 residues. The CDR3 DNA reads as TGTGCCAGTAGTAATTTAAGACAACCGGCTAGCGGCGATGAGCAGTTCTTC. Translation gives CASSNLRQPASGDEQFF.

The chain links TRBV7-8 to TRBJ2-7, with D perhaps TRBD1 (5 bases). The ends were cut back, 4 bases at V and 3 bases at J, with 10 bases in the middle. The CDR3 contains 13 residues. Germline CDR1 reads SGHVS; CDR2 reads FQNEAQ. In DNA, the CDR3 is TGTGCCAGCAGCTACCGACAGTACTACGAGCAGTACTTC. Translating it yields CASSYRQYYEQYF.